This TCR beta chain stems from a study of blood T cell repertoires in COVID-19. With V trimmed by 0 bases and J by 4 bases, 6 bases remained unmatched. This CDR3 spans 16 amino acids. From germline, CDR1 is LGHNT and CDR2 FRNRAP. Original data processing: Nucleated cell number was recorded as an estimate derived from reference gene primer amplification. The protocol was immunoSEQ multiplex PCR, while the TCRdb copy is restricted to in-frame clones and leaves out a portion. Clone size and the V and J calls come from that table; the DNA yielded D and trimming. The table lists some 250,000 clones, approximately 84% of them singletons. Membership in each cohort depended on participant-reported clinical history.

The chain joins TRBV12-5 to TRBJ1-1; TRBD1 matches 9 bases. This clonotype originated in a man younger than 35 who had recovered from COVID-19. Sequencing was performed on PBMCs or T cells enriched from blood (not recorded which). CDR3 loop: CASGLVLGQGSTEAFF. CDR3 DNA: TGTGCTAGTGGTTTGGTATTGGGACAGGGTTCCACTGAAGCTTTCTTT.